This entry lists 17 T cell receptor beta chains sequenced from one sample in a study of spatial heterogeneity in lung cancer. Study observations and caveats: Tumor mutation count correlated with how many alpha and beta TCRs expanded intratumorally.

Via MiXCR, TCRdb re-called the 5' RACE reads, giving one row per CDR3 protein. The data contain about 2,800 distinct CDR3 sequences, approximately 49% of them seen just once; the ten biggest clones take up around 60%. These receptors' antigens are unknown. Time point defined: sample taken at primary tumor resection. Material: lung tumor tissue, obtained at surgery. These receptors originate from a male donor with early-stage non-small cell lung cancer.

Note on this clonotype: This beta chain is an unintended read in a library built for alpha chains; its size means little. The chain recombines TRBV21-1 with TRBJ1-6. TRBV21-1 is tagged as a pseudogene. This CDR3 is 15 amino acids long. CDR3 in amino acids: CASSKVVASNSPLHF. In nucleotides, the CDR3 is TGTGCCAGCAGCAAAGTGGTGGCCAGCAATTCACCCCTCCACTTT.

A word on this clonotype: This beta chain slipped into a library made for alpha chains as a stray read, so its size is not meaningful. The chain employs TRBV4-2 and TRBJ1-5; D is undetermined. The CDR3 runs 13 residues. The germline V and J ends were trimmed by 3 bases and 1 base, with 4 bases remaining between them. Per the germline V gene, CDR1 is LGHNA and CDR2 is YNFKEQ. The CDR3: CASSQTSNQPQHF. In DNA, the CDR3 is TGTGCCAGCAGCCAGACGAGCAATCAGCCCCAGCATTTT.

To note about this clonotype: This beta chain slipped into a library made for alpha chains as a stray read, so its size is not meaningful. V is TRBV21-1 and J is TRBJ2-7. TRBV21-1 is reported as a pseudogene. The CDR3 runs 13 residues. This CDR3 reads CASSKAGIGEQYF. CDR3 in DNA: TGTGCCAGCAGCAAAGCTGGTATAGGGGAGCAGTACTTC.

This clonotype is medium-sized within its sample. With the library built for alpha chains, this beta chain is off target and its frequency is not meaningful. CDR3 coding DNA: TGTGCCAGCAGTGAAGCGCTTCATTGGGTCTCCTACGAGCAGTACTTC. It yields the protein CASSEALHWVSYEQYF. The chain combines TRBV6-1 with TRBJ2-7; D is uncertain. The CDR3 is 16 residues long. Germline CDR1 and CDR2: MNHNS and SASEGT. Between the trimmed V and J ends, which lost 0 bases and 0 bases, there was a span of 12 bases.

As for this clonotype: This beta chain was picked up by a library intended for alpha chains and is off target, so its count carries little meaning. The rearrangement uses TRBV6-5 and TRBJ1-5; D not certain. Trimming cost V 7 bases and J 4 bases, with 8 bases left between them. This CDR3 spans 12 amino acids. Germline V lookup: CDR1 MNHEY, CDR2 SVGAGI. DNA of the CDR3: TGTGCCAGCACCACCGGGAATCAGCCCCAGCATTTT. Its translation is CASTTGNQPQHF.

Of note for this clonotype: In a library made to pick up alpha chains, this beta chain is a stray read with a size that means little. This chain joins TRBV6-5 and TRBJ2-3, with TRBD2 identical over 15 bases. J was trimmed by 2 bases and V by 6 bases; bases with no gene match: 6. Germline values: CDR1 MNHEY, CDR2 SVGAGI. CDR3 length equals 17 residues. Written as DNA, the CDR3 is TGTGCCAGCAGACCAAGGACTAGCGGGAGGGTCACAGATACGCAGTATTTT. Translated: CASRPRTSGRVTDTQYF.

This clonotype came up once. This beta chain turned up in a library designed for alpha chains; as an off-target read, its abundance says little. The chain combines TRBV28 with TRBJ2-5, with D maybe TRBD1 (6 bases). The CDR3 length is 13 residues. Germline V gives CDR1 MDHEN, CDR2 SYDVKM. With 6 bases removed from V and 5 bases from J, the gap between germline ends came to 13 bases. The CDR3 nucleotides are TGTGCCAGCAGGTTACAGGGTCTGGAGACCCAGTACTTC. Protein sequence: CASRLQGLETQYF.

About this clonotype itself: The library was prepared for alpha chains; this beta chain is a stray read, so its frequency means little. J is TRBJ1-5 and V is TRBV20-1; unclear D gene. Trimming removed 0 bases at V and 9 bases at J, with 12 bases between. The germline gives CDR1 DFQATT, CDR2 SNEGSKA (reference sequence). The CDR3 contains 13 residues. The CDR3 region has the DNA TGCAGTGCTAGAGACGCTACCCTTGGGCCCCAGCATTTT. This gives the protein CSARDATLGPQHF.

This clonotype qualifies as medium-sized. Found in a library prepared for alpha chains, this beta chain is an off-target read, and its abundance has little meaning. The rearrangement links TRBV4-2 to TRBJ2-7; D is perhaps TRBD1 or TRBD2 (5 bases each). Germline CDR1 and CDR2: LGHNA and YNFKEQ. Trimming left V 3 bases short and J 2 bases short, with 14 bases between. The CDR3 extends over 15 amino acids. The CDR3 protein is CASSHLGAVPYEQYF. The CDR3 bases are TGTGCCAGCAGCCATCTCGGGGCTGTCCCCTACGAGCAGTACTTC.

In the case of this clonotype: The size of this beta chain means little, since it is a stray read in a library made for alpha chains. The chain has TRBV24-1 and TRBJ2-1; 10 nucleotides agree with TRBD1. This CDR3 has 14 amino acids. Germline assignment: CDR1 KGHDR and CDR2 SFDVKD. J gave up 5 bases and V 5 bases, and 2 bases lay outside the gene matches. The CDR3 DNA sequence: TGTGCCACCAGTGTGACAGGGGGCCACAATGAGCAGTTCTTC. Translating it yields CATSVTGGHNEQFF.

As regards this clonotype: Within a library made for alpha chains, this beta chain is off target, and its count is uninformative. The chain uses TRBV7-9 and TRBJ2-2; no clear D gene. Trimming took off 1 base at V and 0 bases at J, with 3 bases between the two ends. Germline V lookup: CDR1 SEHNR, CDR2 FQNEAQ (reference sequence). CDR3 length: 14 amino acids. Here the CDR3 reads CASSLDPNTGELFF. In DNA, the CDR3 is TGTGCCAGCAGCTTAGATCCGAACACCGGGGAGCTGTTTTTT. The variable domain in full, completed from reference TRBV7-9 and TRBJ2-2, reads DTGVSQNPRHKITKRGQNVTFRCDPISEHNRLYWYRQTLGQGPEFLTYFQNEAQLEKSRLLSDRFSAERPKGSFSTLEIQRTEQGDSAMYLCASSLDPNTGELFFGEGSRLTVL.

This clonotype is medium-sized (0.01 to 0.1%) within its sample. In a library made to pick up alpha chains, this beta chain is a stray read with a size that means little. This chain connects TRBV5-1 to TRBJ2-7, with unresolved D. Germline CDR1 reads SGHRS; CDR2 reads YFSETQ. CDR3 length equals 13 residues. V was cut by 4 bases and J by 0 bases, with 8 bases left in between. The CDR3 DNA follows: TGCGCCAGCAGCGCGCCCGGCTCCTACGAGCAGTACTTC. This encodes CASSAPGSYEQYF.

In regard to this clonotype: Since it is a stray read in a library aimed at alpha chains, this beta chain has a size that is not meaningful. The J gene is TRBJ1-1, the V gene TRBV29-1; maybe TRBD1 (6 bases). This CDR3 is 13 amino acids long. The V gene lost 8 bases and the J gene lost 3 bases, with 16 bases spanning the gap. Germline V gene lookup returns CDR1 SQVTM and CDR2 ANQGSEA. The CDR3 DNA sequence: TGCAGCTCTCAGGGGAATGGGGACACTGAAGCTTTCTTT. This translates into CSSQGNGDTEAFF.

As for this clonotype: This beta chain is an off-target read within a library intended for alpha chains, so its frequency means little. The J gene is TRBJ1-1, the V gene TRBV5-1, with D perhaps TRBD1 (5 bases). This CDR3 is built from 14 residues. CDR1 SGHRS and CDR2 YFSETQ come from the germline V gene. The V end lost 5 bases, the J end lost 0 bases, and 11 bases lay between the germline ends. CDR3: CASRDGHMNTEAFF. CDR3 nucleotides: TGCGCCAGCAGGGATGGACATATGAACACTGAAGCTTTCTTT.

A note on this clonotype: This beta chain is a stray read from a library made for alpha chains; its abundance is not meaningful. The chain has TRBV6-4 and TRBJ1-2; perhaps TRBD1 as D (5 bases). Trimming left V 8 bases short and J 0 bases short, with 19 bases between. CDR3 length equals 16 residues. From germline, CDR1 is MRHNA and CDR2 SNTAGT. The CDR3 protein is CASSLLGGKANYGYTF. The CDR3 nucleotides are TGTGCCAGCTCCCTGCTTGGGGGAAAAGCTAACTATGGCTACACCTTC.

This clonotype was detected a few times. This beta chain represents an off-target read in a library built for alpha chains; its size is of limited meaning. This chain uses TRBV7-9 with TRBJ2-3; D is unclear. The CDR3 runs 15 residues. Germline V CDR1 and CDR2: SEHNR, FQNEAQ (reference sequence). V was shortened by 0 bases and J by 4 bases, with 11 bases between the two germline ends. CDR3 sequence (DNA): TGTGCCAGCAGCTTAGCGCCCGGAGAGGCAGATACGCAGTATTTT. Its protein product is CASSLAPGEADTQYF.

This clonotype was seen a handful of times. This beta chain is an off-target read within a library intended for alpha chains, so its frequency means little. The chain recombines TRBV29-1 with TRBJ2-3; 7 bases match TRBD2. This CDR3 region has 14 residues. In germline, CDR1 is SQVTM, CDR2 ANQGSEA. Losses at the gene ends were 4 bases for V and 3 bases for J; bases not matched to a gene: 7. CDR3: CSVGAGKGTDTQYF. The CDR3 DNA reads as TGCAGCGTTGGAGCGGGAAAAGGTACAGATACGCAGTATTTT.